This T cell receptor (beta chain) was profiled in a study of T cell responses to AZD1222 COVID-19 vaccine. The study, taken as a whole, reports: Vaccine-associated CD4 TCRs spanned spike, dominant at 160-218 and 743-854. The repertoires were collected only after the peak T cell response.

Worth noting for this clone: Its antigen is unknown.

This CDR3 is built from 12 residues. Looked up from germline, CDR1 is LNHDA and CDR2 is SQIVND (reference sequence). Trimming pared 6 bases from V and 14 bases from J, leaving 14 bases between. Measured with immunoSEQ multiplex PCR; TCRdb has only the in-frame clones, and not every one. The sample consists of some 120,000 clones, 85% to 90% of them appearing once. The chain joins TRBV19 to TRBJ1-6; D is ambiguous. The material was peripheral blood, obtained on day 0 of AZD1222 vaccination. The sequence was obtained from an adult in good health. CDR3 DNA: TGTGCCAGTAGCCCCCCTTTTTCGGCCCTCCACTTT. Its translation: CASSPPFSALHF.